This paragraph covers one TCR beta chain sequence. This specimen belongs to a study of T cell repertoires in cytomegalovirus infection. TCRdb reanalysed the reads using MiXCR and keeps one entry per CDR3 protein. The repertoire holds just under 550,000 distinct CDR3 sequences, with around 27% as singletons. This CDR3 is built from 15 residues. Germline V gene lookup returns CDR1 MGHRA and CDR2 YSYEKL. V lost 4 bases to trimming and J lost 4 bases; unmatched junction nucleotides: 9. This TCR was recovered from a human donor in good health (CMV status not recorded). Some clones in this sample may be carry-over from other donors' samples. The sample consisted of PBMCs. V is TRBV4-1 and J is TRBJ1-1; 7 positions match TRBD1. CDR3 amino acids: CASSLGQQGLTEAFF. The DNA for the CDR3 is TGCGCCAGCAGCCTGGGACAGCAGGGCCTCACTGAAGCTTTCTTT.